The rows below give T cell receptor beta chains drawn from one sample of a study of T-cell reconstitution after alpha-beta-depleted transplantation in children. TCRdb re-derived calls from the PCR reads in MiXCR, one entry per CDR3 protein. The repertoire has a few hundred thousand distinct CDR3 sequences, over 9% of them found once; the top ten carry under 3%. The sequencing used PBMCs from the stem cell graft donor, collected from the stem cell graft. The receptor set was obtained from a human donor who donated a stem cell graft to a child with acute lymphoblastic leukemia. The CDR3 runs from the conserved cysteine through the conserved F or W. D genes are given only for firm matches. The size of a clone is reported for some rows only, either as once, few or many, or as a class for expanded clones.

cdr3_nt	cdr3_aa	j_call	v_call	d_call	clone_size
TGCGGCGTTGAAGACTACGGCGACTCCTACAATGAGCAGTTCTTC	CGVEDYGDSYNEQFF	TRBJ2-1	TRBV29-1	-	-
TGTGCCAGCAGCTTAGCGCTAGCGGGAGCCTACGAGCAGTACTTC	CASSLALAGAYEQYF	TRBJ2-7	TRBV7-8	TRBD2	many
TGTGCCAGCAGTGAAGCGTGGGGGCTCTCCTACGAGCAGTACTTC	CASSEAWGLSYEQYF	TRBJ2-7	TRBV6-1	-	-
TGTGCCAGCACCCAACTCCCCGGGACTCCCGACTACAATGAGCAGTTCTTC	CASTQLPGTPDYNEQFF	TRBJ2-1	TRBV7-8	-	few
TGTGCCAGCAGCTTAGGACTAGCTTATGAGCAGTTCTTC	CASSLGLAYEQFF	TRBJ2-1	TRBV7-2	TRBD2	-
TGTGCCACCAGCAGAGATCGGTGGGGGTACGAGCAGTACTTC	CATSRDRWGYEQYF	TRBJ2-7	TRBV15	-	few
TGTGCCAGCAGCTCCCTGGGACAGGGTCTCTACGAGCAGTACTTC	CASSSLGQGLYEQYF	TRBJ2-7	TRBV11-2	TRBD1	-
TGTGCCAGCAGTTTTATCGTGGAAGGTGGAGGCGGAGAGGACGAGCAGTACTTC	CASSFIVEGGGGEDEQYF	TRBJ2-7	TRBV12-3/TRBV12-4	-	-
TGTGCCAGCAGCCTCCCGGGACTAGCGCTACAAGAGACCCAGTACTTC	CASSLPGLALQETQYF	TRBJ2-5	TRBV5-6	TRBD2	few
TGTGCCAGCAGCTTAGAGCTTTACGAGCAGTACTTC	CASSLELYEQYF	TRBJ2-7	TRBV7-2	-	-
TGCGCCAGCAGCCAAGTCTTGCTAGCCAACACCGGGGAGCTGTTTTTT	CASSQVLLANTGELFF	TRBJ2-2	TRBV4-1	-	few
TGCGCCAGCAGCTTGGAATCGTATGAAAAACTGTTTTTT	CASSLESYEKLFF	TRBJ1-4	TRBV5-1	-	-
TGTGCCAGCATCTCCACTCCCAGGGTCGGGGCCTACAATGAGCAGTTCTTC	CASISTPRVGAYNEQFF	TRBJ2-1	TRBV28	-	-
TGTGCCAGCAGGCCTTGGACAGCCAAGAGCAATCAGCCCCAGCATTTT	CASRPWTAKSNQPQHF	TRBJ1-5	TRBV27	-	-
TGTGCCACCAGTGCTAGCGGGAGGGCCGAGTATCTGTTCTTC	CATSASGRAEYLFF	TRBJ2-1	TRBV24-1	TRBD2	-
TGTGCCAGCAGCACGGGACTAGCGGGACTCGGAGAGCAGTTCTTC	CASSTGLAGLGEQFF	TRBJ2-1	TRBV9	TRBD2	many
TGTGCCACCAAAAGGTGGGGCCGACTAGCGGGATCCTACGAGCAGTACTTC	CATKRWGRLAGSYEQYF	TRBJ2-7	TRBV27	TRBD2	-
TGCAGTGCTAGACCGACGGCCAATGAGCAGTTCTTC	CSARPTANEQFF	TRBJ2-1	TRBV20-1	-	-
TGTGCCAGCAGCTCAGCCCGGGACAGGGGACCCTACGAGCAGTACTTC	CASSSARDRGPYEQYF	TRBJ2-7	TRBV7-9	TRBD1	few
TGTGCCAGCACCCCATCGCCTGCCTCACCCCTCCACTTT	CASTPSPASPLHF	TRBJ1-6	TRBV12-3/TRBV12-4	-	-
TGTGCCAGCAGCTCAAAGGGCACGGACGACTTACTTGACTACGAGCAGTACTTC	CASSSKGTDDLLDYEQYF	TRBJ2-7	TRBV11-1	-	few
TGTGCCAGCACCCGGGGACACCACAATCAGCCCCAGCATTTT	CASTRGHHNQPQHF	TRBJ1-5	TRBV5-6	-	few
TGTGCCAGCAGTTATCTTGGCACCCTCTCCTACAATGAGCAGTTCTTC	CASSYLGTLSYNEQFF	TRBJ2-1	TRBV6-2/TRBV6-3	-	-
TGCAGTGCTCCTCTCCCGGGACTAGCGGGACTTCTTTCCTACGAGCAGTACTTC	CSAPLPGLAGLLSYEQYF	TRBJ2-7	TRBV20-1	TRBD2	-
TGCAGTGTAGCGGGAGGATCCGGGGATACGCAGTATTTT	CSVAGGSGDTQYF	TRBJ2-3	TRBV20-1	TRBD2	few
TGTGCCAGCAATTCTGGGGGTCCAACTAATGAAAAACTTTTTTTT	CASNSGGPTNEKLFF	TRBJ1-4	TRBV6-5	-	once
TGTGCCAGCCGTTGGGGGGGGAGCGGGGGCTACGAGCAGTACTTC	CASRWGGSGGYEQYF	TRBJ2-7	TRBV27	TRBD2	few
TGCGCCAGCAGCCAATATAATAGCCAGATGAACACTGAAGCTTTCTTT	CASSQYNSQMNTEAFF	TRBJ1-1	TRBV4-1	-	-
TGTGCCAGCAGCTCCCACGGCCGCGGGACCTACAATGAGCAGTTCTTC	CASSSHGRGTYNEQFF	TRBJ2-1	TRBV9	-	-
TGTGCCAGCAGTTCACTAGTTCCCGAGCAGTACTTC	CASSSLVPEQYF	TRBJ2-7	TRBV7-9	-	-
TGTGCCAGCAGCTCTAGGAGGGGTCCCCAAGAGACCCAGTACTTC	CASSSRRGPQETQYF	TRBJ2-5	TRBV7-2	-	many
TGTGCCAGCAGTTTTAAGGCCCTTATGCGCGCAGAAGAGACCCAGTACTTC	CASSFKALMRAEETQYF	TRBJ2-5	TRBV28	-	-
TGCGCCAGCAGCGCCTTGACAGGGGCGGATGGAGAGACCCAGTACTTC	CASSALTGADGETQYF	TRBJ2-5	TRBV5-1	TRBD1	few
TGTGCCAGCTCAATTGGGTACGGACAGCCCCAGCATTTT	CASSIGYGQPQHF	TRBJ1-5	TRBV18	-	-
TGTGCCAGCAGTTTCCGGGACAGCAATCAGCCCCAGCATTTT	CASSFRDSNQPQHF	TRBJ1-5	TRBV27	-	many
TGTGCCAGCAGCTTAGCGCTTCGACTAGCGGGAGGGCATGATACGCAGTATTTT	CASSLALRLAGGHDTQYF	TRBJ2-3	TRBV7-2	TRBD2	-
TGCGCCAGCAGCCAAGTCGGAGCGGGAGGCTCAGATACGCAGTATTTT	CASSQVGAGGSDTQYF	TRBJ2-3	TRBV4-1	TRBD2	many
TGCGCCAGCAGAGGTAGCGGGAGTAGGTACGATGAGCAGTTCTTC	CASRGSGSRYDEQFF	TRBJ2-1	TRBV5-1	TRBD2	few
TGTGCCAGCAGCTTTAGCGGGGGGAGGGGAGATACGCAGTATTTT	CASSFSGGRGDTQYF	TRBJ2-3	TRBV7-2	TRBD2	-
TGTGCCAGCAGTGGGGCTTTGGGCAATCAGCCCCAGCATTTT	CASSGALGNQPQHF	TRBJ1-5	TRBV27	-	many